The 5 T cell receptor beta chains below come from one sample, sequenced in a study of cytomegalovirus exposure and HLA in healthy donors. In the PCR, 60 Vbeta and 13 Jbeta primers were used. Sequenced by immunoSEQ multiplex PCR; TCRdb stores in-frame clones only, minus some. This sample has roughly 180,000 clones, with 85% found just once. Source material: PBMCs. These receptors were taken from a boy between 2 and 10 years old in good health and CMV-seronegative.

The chain couples TRBV28 to TRBJ1-2; a weak D match, TRBD1 (5 bases). Germline V gene sequence: CDR1 MDHEN, CDR2 SYDVKM. This CDR3 has 16 residues. V was trimmed by 4 bases and J by 2 bases, leaving 17 bases between them. Here the CDR3 reads CASSSAPGGRNYGYTF. The CDR3 DNA sequence: TGTGCCAGCAGTTCCGCCCCCGGGGGTAGGAACTATGGCTACACCTTC.

The V gene is TRBV27, the J gene TRBJ2-3, with D possibly being TRBD2 (6 bases). Deletions cut 8 bases from V and 4 bases from J, with 10 bases between. Germline V gene data show CDR1 as MNHEY and CDR2 as SMNVEV (reference sequence). There are 12 residues in the CDR3. CDR3 DNA sequence: TGTGCCAGCGAGGCGGGGTCAGATACGCAGTATTTT. Translation gives CASEAGSDTQYF.

This chain joins TRBV29-1 and TRBJ1-1; no firm D call. V lost 5 bases and J 8 bases, leaving 12 bases between the germline ends. This CDR3 region has 11 residues. Germline assignment: CDR1 SQVTM and CDR2 ANQGSEA. The CDR3, as DNA: TGCAGCGTTTTTGACATACCCGAAGCTTTCTTT. This gives the protein CSVFDIPEAFF.

The count of this clone is one. The J gene is TRBJ2-7, the V gene TRBV6-5; D may be TRBD1 (6 bases). Germline V gene lookup returns CDR1 MNHEY and CDR2 SVGAGI. Trimming stripped 5 bases from V and 4 bases from J, with 6 bases between. This CDR3 region has 11 residues. The CDR3: CASSTGYEQYF. DNA for the CDR3: TGTGCCAGCAGTACAGGGTACGAGCAGTACTTC.

The chain uses TRBV5-4 and TRBJ2-1; D is possibly TRBD1 (6 bases). CDR3 length equals 16 residues. Germline V gene data show CDR1 as SGHNT and CDR2 as YYREEE (reference sequence). The V end was cut by 1 base, the J end by 8 bases, with 19 bases between. The DNA for the CDR3 is TGTGCCAGCAGCTTGTTAGTAGGGCAGGGGAGCGATGAGCAGTTCTTC. Translation: CASSLLVGQGSDEQFF.